This T cell receptor (beta chain) is drawn from a study of blood T cell repertoires in COVID-19. Profiling relied on immunoSEQ multiplex PCR, and the TCRdb table lists in-frame clones only, not all of them. Of about 170,000 clones listed, about 85% were seen once; the top ten hold roughly 24%. Trimming pared 4 bases from V and 4 bases from J, leaving 8 bases between. The CDR3 has 13 amino acids. Looked up from germline, CDR1 is SNHLY and CDR2 is FYNNEI. Sequencing used peripheral blood. This sequence joins TRBV2 and TRBJ1-3, with D perhaps TRBD1 (6 bases). The clonotype comes from a man between 60 and 75 years old with acute or convalescent COVID-19. CDR3 DNA: TGTGCCAGCAGTGTTGACAGGGGAAACACCATATATTTT. Protein sequence: CASSVDRGNTIYF.